The 8 T cell receptor beta chains reported below all come from one sample, sequenced in a study of cytotoxic CD8 clonotypes in ibrutinib-treated CLL. The method was immunoSEQ multiplex PCR; TCRdb's version includes in-frame clones alone and lacks a portion of them. The data show around 150,000 clones, more than 75% seen once. The sample consisted of PBMCs, taken after 36 months of ibrutinib treatment. The receptors here all came from a human donor with chronic lymphocytic leukemia.

The chain employs TRBV9 and TRBJ1-1; D remains ambiguous. This CDR3 contains 13 residues. CDR1 is SGDLS, CDR2 YYNGEE, per germline. Trimming took 0 bases from V and 8 from J, leaving 11 bases between them. The CDR3 is CASSVDVLGEAFF. The DNA for the CDR3 is TGTGCCAGCAGCGTAGACGTGTTGGGGGAAGCTTTCTTT.

The chain uses TRBV6-4 and TRBJ2-3; 9 nucleotides line up with TRBD1. V gave up 10 bases and J gave up 3 bases; unmatched junction bases: 2. The germline V gene has CDR1 MRHNA and CDR2 SNTAGT. CDR3 size: 12 residues. CDR3 sequence reads: CATGQGTDTQYF. CDR3 coding DNA: TGTGCCACCGGACAGGGGACAGATACGCAGTATTTT.

The rearrangement links TRBV5-1 to TRBJ1-1; 7 positions match TRBD1. J gave up 5 bases and V 7 bases, and 11 bases lay outside the gene matches. CDR3 length: 14 amino acids. Per germline, CDR1 SGHRS and CDR2 YFSETQ. CDR3: CASASQGGSTEAFF. In DNA form, the CDR3 reads TGCGCCAGCGCCTCGCAGGGGGGAAGTACTGAAGCTTTCTTT.

V usage is TRBV28 and J usage is TRBJ1-2; TRBD1 agrees at 7 bases. The J segment lost 3 bases and the V segment lost 6 bases, leaving 4 bases of the junction unmatched. CDR1 MDHEN and CDR2 SYDVKM come from the germline V gene. The CDR3 is made up of 13 amino acids. The DNA for the CDR3 is TGTGCCAGCAGGGGAGGGGGCGACTATGGCTACACCTTC. It yields the protein CASRGGGDYGYTF.

The chain combines TRBV2 with TRBJ1-2, with TRBD1 matching 12 bases. Per germline, CDR1 SNHLY and CDR2 FYNNEI. The ends lost 3 bases at V and 7 bases at J; junction bases unmatched: 3. CDR3 length: 14 amino acids. CDR3 in DNA: TGTGCCAGCAGTGAGGGACAGGGGGCGCGTGGCTACACCTTC. This translates into CASSEGQGARGYTF.

This chain joins TRBV10-1 and TRBJ2-1; D possibly corresponds to TRBD2 (6 bases). The ends were cut back, 5 bases at V and 6 bases at J, with 17 bases in the middle. Per the germline V gene, CDR1 is WNHNN and CDR2 is SYGVQD (reference sequence). The CDR3 is 15 amino acids. CDR3 bases: TGCGCCAGCAGTCCGGGGCTAGCGAGGGGCAATGAGCAGTTCTTC. The encoded protein is CASSPGLARGNEQFF.

This chain joins TRBV18 and TRBJ1-3, with unresolved D. This CDR3 has 15 amino acids. Germline V CDR1 and CDR2: KGHSH, LQKENI. Trimming removed 2 bases from V and 0 bases from J, with 8 bases in between. The CDR3 nucleotides read TGTGCCAGCTCACCAGCAGAAGTCTCTGGAAACACCATATATTTT. Translating gives CASSPAEVSGNTIYF.

The V and J genes are TRBV15 and TRBJ1-5, with a possible D match to TRBD1 (5 bases). Germline V gene lookup returns CDR1 LNHNV and CDR2 YYDKDF (reference sequence). The CDR3 covers 14 residues. Trimming shortened V by 3 bases and J by 8 bases, and 14 bases separated the two germline ends. For the CDR3, the DNA is TGTGCCACCAGCAGTGCCGGGGACTTCAAGCCCCAGCATTTT. Its translation: CATSSAGDFKPQHF.